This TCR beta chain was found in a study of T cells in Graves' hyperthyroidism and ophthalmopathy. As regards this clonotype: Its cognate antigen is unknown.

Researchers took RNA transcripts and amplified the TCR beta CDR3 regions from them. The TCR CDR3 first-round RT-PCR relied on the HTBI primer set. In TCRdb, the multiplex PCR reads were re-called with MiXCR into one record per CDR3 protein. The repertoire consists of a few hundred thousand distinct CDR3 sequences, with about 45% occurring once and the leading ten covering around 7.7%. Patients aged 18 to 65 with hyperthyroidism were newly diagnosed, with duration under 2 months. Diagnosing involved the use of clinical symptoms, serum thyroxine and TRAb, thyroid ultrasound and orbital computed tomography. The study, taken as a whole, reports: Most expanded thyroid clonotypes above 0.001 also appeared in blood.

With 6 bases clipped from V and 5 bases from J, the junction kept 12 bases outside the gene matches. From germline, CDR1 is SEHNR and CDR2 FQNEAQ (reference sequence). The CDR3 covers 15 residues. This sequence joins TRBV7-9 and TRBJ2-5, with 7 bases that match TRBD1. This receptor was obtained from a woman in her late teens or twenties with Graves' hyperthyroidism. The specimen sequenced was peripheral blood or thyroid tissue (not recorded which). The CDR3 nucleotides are TGTGCCAGCAGGACCACGACAGGGCAACACGAGACCCAGTACTTC. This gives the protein CASRTTTGQHETQYF.